This record covers a single TCR beta chain. This CDR3 region has 14 residues. Germline loops: CDR1 LNHDA, CDR2 SQIVND (reference sequence). Trimming pared 3 bases from V and 1 base from J, leaving 9 bases between. Only in-frame clones appear in the TCRdb table, and some are missing; sequencing was by immunoSEQ multiplex PCR. The profile covers about half a million clones, with around 80% appearing a single time and 9.5% to 15% taken by the ten largest. The sample is drawn from a study of shared clonotypes between healthy human individuals. The TCR sequence derives from a woman aged 40 to 50 in good health. Some clones in this sample may be carry-over from other donors' samples. This chain uses TRBV19 with TRBJ2-5, with a possible D match to TRBD1 (5 bases). Sequencing input: PBMCs. CDR3 sequence reads: CASSISRVQETQYF. As DNA, the CDR3 is TGTGCCAGTAGTATTAGCAGGGTCCAAGAGACCCAGTACTTC.